This T cell receptor (beta chain) was identified during a study of blood T cell repertoires in COVID-19. Using immunoSEQ multiplex PCR, the repertoire was profiled, and TCRdb retains in-frame clones only, with some absent. The sample yields 200,000 to 250,000 clones, roughly 85% seen once. Donors in Cohort 3 who had recovered were those with two negative PCRs, healthcare professional clearance, or resolution of their symptoms. The V gene end was trimmed by 0 bases and the J gene end by 3 bases; junction bases not matched to a gene: 13. The CDR3 contains 18 residues. Germline CDR1 is SGHRS and CDR2 is YFSETQ.

This chain links TRBV5-1 with TRBJ2-7; 9 bases map to TRBD1. Sequenced sample: PBMCs or T cells enriched from blood (not recorded which). This sequence originates from a man under 40 who had recovered from COVID-19. The CDR3 loop reads CASSLEGTGLVRGYEQYF. The CDR3 DNA reads TGCGCCAGCAGCTTGGAAGGGACAGGGTTAGTAAGGGGCTACGAGCAGTACTTC.